This T cell receptor (beta chain) was identified during a study of early T cells in non-severe SARS-CoV-2 infection (dated by TCRdb to the early 2020s). The study in broad terms: Because TCR sequencing was done on bulk RNA from unsorted whole blood, the alpha and beta chains could not be paired.

This was a case-control study nested in a cohort of healthcare workers in London, UK, who had nasopharyngeal swab PCR tests and blood samples taken every week. Healthcare workers were enrolled in the week of the UK lockdown, from 23 to 31 March 2020, and were followed every week for up to 16 weeks. For this clonotype: Its antigen is unknown. No much larger clonotype is one base removed from it; base qualities were not supplied.

Results the study describes overall, beyond this receptor: VDJdb matching was skewed toward anti-spike CD8 responses and likely underestimated virus-specific expansions by missing private and CD4 specificities.

Library creation used 5' RACE. Sequencing relied on a NextSeq 500. In the TCR library protocol, unique molecular identifiers were attached to individual cDNA molecules to correct for PCR bias and sequencing error. Both TCR alpha and beta chains were sequenced, and tight co-correlation was observed between alpha and beta sequence abundances in each sample. As for how the authors treated the data: Decombinator V4 was used to annotate the V gene, J gene and CDR3 of the TCR sequences. Expanded TCRs were defined as changing significantly between any two time points under a Poisson model with p below 0.0001. TCR abundances were normalised to the total number of TCRs sequenced per sample and were expressed as counts per million. TRAV1-2 paired with TRAJ12, TRAJ20 or TRAJ33 defined MAIT TCRs, while TRAV10 paired with TRAJ18 defined iNKT TCRs. VDJdb, accessed 1 November 2021, was searched for CMV, EBV and SARS-CoV-2 annotated TCRs, with TCRs annotated for multiple antigens excluded. TCRdb reanalyzed the raw reads on its own, using fastp at Q25 for trimming and MiXCR for clone calling, and kept in-frame beta chains. Under each unique CDR3 protein, matching rows form one entry showing the most common genes and DNA. The V and J calls follow TCRdb's processing rather than the paper's. For this sample there are approximately 42,000 distinct CDR3 sequences; less than 8.5% appear just once. 4.7% of the sample is in the top ten clones.

The CDR3 goes from the cysteine to the phenylalanine over 14 residues. Only CDR3 DNA remains: 42 bases, in frame from the first base. V lost 0 bases and J lost 1 base; the stretch between them is 6 bases long. The germline V gene provides CDR1 SGHTA and CDR2 FQGNSA. The sample comprised whole blood. This receptor was identified in an adult who was a healthcare worker with PCR-confirmed SARS-CoV-2 infection or an uninfected control (not recorded which). Here the chain combines TRBV7-2 and TRBJ1-1, with no confidently assigned D gene. The sequenced DNA is TGTGCCAGCAGCTTAGCCACATCGAACACTGAAGCTTTCTTT. Its coded protein is CASSLATSNTEAFF. With all but the CDR3 taken from the reference TRBV7-2 and TRBJ1-1 genes, the full variable domain is: GAGVSQSPSNKVTEKGKDVELRCDPISGHTALYWYRQSLGQGLEFLIYFQGNSAPDKSGLPSDRFSAERTGGSVSTLTIQRTQQEDSAVYLCASSLATSNTEAFFGQGTRLTVV.